The next 14 T cell receptor beta chains were all read from a single sample in a study of cytomegalovirus exposure and HLA in healthy donors. This PCR relied on a set of 60 Vbeta primers and 13 Jbeta primers. Some clones are missing from TCRdb's copy, which holds only in-frame ones; the method was immunoSEQ multiplex PCR. The table has 150,000 to 200,000 clones, roughly 80% seen once. Sequenced material: PBMCs. The receptors come from a man between 50 and 59 years old in good health and CMV-seropositive.

The rearrangement joins TRBV18 to TRBJ1-2; D might be TRBD1 (5 bases). V lost 3 bases to trimming and J lost 8 bases, with 13 bases between them. CDR3 length equals 13 residues. The germline CDR1 and CDR2 sequences are KGHSH and LQKENI. CDR3 sequence reads: CASSPGLQNGYTF. CDR3 bases: TGTGCCAGCTCACCGGGACTCCAGAACGGCTACACCTTC.

For the CDR3, the DNA is TGTGCCAGCAGCTACACTAGACCCGGGACAGGGGCCGAGCAGTACTTC. This translates into CASSYTRPGTGAEQYF. The V and J genes are TRBV6-5 and TRBJ2-7; TRBD1 aligns across 10 bases. Losses at the gene ends were 6 bases for V and 6 bases for J; bases not matched to a gene: 14. CDR1 and CDR2 (germline): MNHEY, SVGAGI. This CDR3 has 16 residues.

The gene calls are TRBV18 and TRBJ2-2; D ambiguous. The V end was cut by 1 base, the J end by 2 bases, with 5 bases between. The CDR3 sequence is 14 residues long. Per germline, CDR1 KGHSH and CDR2 LQKENI. The CDR3 spells CASSPQRNTGELFF. In DNA, the CDR3 is TGTGCCAGCTCACCACAGAGAAACACCGGGGAGCTGTTTTTT.

This CDR3 reads CASSGGGQRGQPQHF. CDR3 nucleotide sequence: TGTGCCAGCAGTGGAGGGGGACAACGGGGCCAGCCCCAGCATTTT. The chain recombines TRBV6-1 with TRBJ1-5, with D perhaps TRBD1 (6 bases). The germline CDR1 and CDR2 sequences are MNHNS and SASEGT. With 4 bases removed from V and 7 bases from J, the gap between germline ends came to 17 bases. This CDR3 spans 15 amino acids.

The gene calls are TRBV19 and TRBJ1-2; D is uncertain. V was trimmed by 8 bases and J by 8 bases, leaving 21 bases between them. The CDR3 has 14 amino acids. Germline-derived CDR1 and CDR2 are LNHDA and SQIVND (reference sequence). The CDR3 spells CASVPTASPGGYTF. CDR3 coding DNA: TGTGCCAGTGTCCCGACGGCCTCGCCGGGAGGCTACACCTTC.

This clone appeared a few times. The chain joins TRBV4-3 to TRBJ1-3; D call uncertain. V lost 0 bases and J lost 4, with 7 bases in between. Germline V lookup: CDR1 LGHNA, CDR2 YSLEER. This CDR3 is 14 amino acids long. The DNA of the CDR3 is TGCGCCAGCAGCCAAGAACAGAAAGGAAACACCATATATTTT. It is translated as CASSQEQKGNTIYF.

This clone was recorded a few times. V is TRBV4-3 and J is TRBJ1-2; D might be TRBD1 (6 bases). In germline, CDR1 is LGHNA, CDR2 YSLEER. The CDR3 has 14 residues. The V end was cut by 0 bases, the J end by 4 bases, with 9 bases between. For the CDR3, the DNA is TGCGCCAGCAGCCAAGATGACAGGCTCTATGGCTACACCTTC. This gives the protein CASSQDDRLYGYTF.

The chain couples TRBV27 to TRBJ2-2; 10 bases agree with TRBD2. The germline V gene encodes CDR1 MNHEY and CDR2 SMNVEV (reference sequence). The CDR3 sequence is 16 residues long. The junction had 8 bases not matched to a gene; V was cut back by 5 bases and J by 5 bases. CDR3 loop: CASSPLAGGRTGELFF. In nucleotides, the CDR3 is TGTGCCAGCAGTCCCTTAGCGGGGGGACGGACCGGGGAGCTGTTTTTT.

The chain combines TRBV19 with TRBJ1-2; D perhaps matches TRBD1 (5 bases). V was shortened by 3 bases and J by 6 bases, with 14 bases between the two germline ends. Germline lookup yields CDR1 LNHDA and CDR2 SQIVND (reference sequence). The CDR3 runs to 14 residues. The DNA of the CDR3 is TGTGCCAGTAGTATCCCCGGCAGGGCGGATGGCTACACCTTC. This translates into CASSIPGRADGYTF.

This rearrangement joins TRBV7-3 to TRBJ1-1, with TRBD1 as a possible D gene (5 bases). Germline CDR1 is SGHTA and CDR2 is FQGTGA. V was pared by 1 base and J by 4 bases, with 10 bases between. The CDR3 is 14 amino acids. The CDR3 sequence: CASSLNQGGTEAFF. In nucleotides, the CDR3 is TGTGCCAGCAGCTTAAATCAGGGAGGCACTGAAGCTTTCTTT.

The chain links TRBV5-6 to TRBJ1-6; 7 nucleotides agree with TRBD1. Unmatched junction bases numbered 5, after V lost 6 bases and J lost 2 bases. This CDR3 contains 15 residues. Germline lookup yields CDR1 SGHDT and CDR2 YYEEEE. This chain's CDR3 is CASTTGEAYNSPLHF. CDR3 nucleotide sequence: TGTGCCAGCACCACAGGGGAGGCCTATAATTCACCCCTCCACTTT.

This chain joins TRBV2 and TRBJ1-2; D is uncertain. V lost 7 bases to trimming and J lost 2 bases, with 11 bases between them. Germline values: CDR1 SNHLY, CDR2 FYNNEI. There are 13 residues in the CDR3. CDR3 region: CASTGSPNYGYTF. The CDR3 DNA reads TGTGCCAGCACTGGCAGTCCGAACTATGGCTACACCTTC. The full variable domain, completed using reference TRBV2 and TRBJ1-2, is EPEVTQTPSHQVTQMGQEVILRCVPISNHLYFYWYRQILGQKVEFLVSFYNNEISEKSEIFDDQFSVERPDGSNFTLKIRSTKLEDSAMYFCASTGSPNYGYTFGSGTRLTVV.

The chain links TRBV7-8 to TRBJ2-7, with D uncertain. Germline-derived CDR1 and CDR2 are SGHVS and FQNEAQ. This CDR3 comprises 13 residues. Trimming took off 5 bases at V and 5 bases at J, with 13 bases between the two ends. The CDR3 loop reads CASSPRVLHEQYF. CDR3 in DNA: TGTGCCAGCAGCCCACGGGTCCTTCACGAGCAGTACTTC.

CDR3 residues: CASGLVLSEGVPDTQYF. The CDR3 nucleotides are TGTGCTAGTGGTTTGGTACTCTCGGAGGGCGTCCCCGATACGCAGTATTTT. The chain combines TRBV12-5 with TRBJ2-3; D is perhaps TRBD2 (6 bases). V was clipped by 0 bases and J by 6 bases, with 19 bases between them. From germline, CDR1 is LGHNT and CDR2 FRNRAP. The CDR3 sequence is 17 residues long. Filled out from reference TRBV12-5 and TRBJ2-3, the complete variable domain reads DARVTQTPRHKVTEMGQEVTMRCQPILGHNTVFWYRQTMMQGLELLAYFRNRAPLDDSGMPKDRFSAEMPDATLATLKIQPSEPRDSAVYFCASGLVLSEGVPDTQYFGPGTRLTVL.